This passage covers 2 T cell receptor beta chains from one sample sequenced in a study of somatic mutations in cytotoxic T cells in rheumatoid arthritis. The table came from immunoSEQ multiplex PCR; TCRdb's copy has only in-frame clones and leaves some out. The profile covers about 25,000 clones, with 82% appearing a single time and approximately 5.3% taken by the ten largest. The sample consisted of CD8+ T cells sorted from blood. The receptor set was obtained from a man aged 50 to 60 in good health.

V gene TRBV10-3 combines with J gene TRBJ2-1, with 12 bases lining up with TRBD2. J was trimmed by 8 bases and V by 11 bases; bases with no gene match: 10. Germline lookup yields CDR1 ENHRY and CDR2 SYGVKD. The length of the CDR3 is 14 residues. CDR3 residues: CASKTSGSRDEQFF. The CDR3 bases are TGTGCCTCCAAGACTAGCGGGAGTCGAGATGAGCAGTTCTTC.

This clone was seen a single time. The rearrangement uses TRBV6-5 and TRBJ2-5, with 7 bases that match TRBD1. Per the germline V gene, CDR1 is MNHEY and CDR2 is SVGAGI. This CDR3 is built from 13 residues. After removal of 2 bases from V and 3 bases from J, the junction contained 0 bases not matched to a gene. CDR3 sequence: CASSYGTEETQYF. CDR3 coding DNA: TGTGCCAGCAGTTACGGGACAGAAGAGACCCAGTACTTC.